These T cell receptor beta chains were read from a single sample in a study of T cells in Graves' hyperthyroidism and ophthalmopathy. TCRdb re-called the multiplex PCR reads with MiXCR, one entry per CDR3 protein. The data hold under 350,000 distinct CDR3 sequences, with approximately 22% observed a single time. Sample: blood. The receptors were sampled from a woman aged 45-65 years with Graves' hyperthyroidism. The CDR3 runs from the conserved cysteine through the conserved F or W. A D gene is named only where the DNA matches it firmly. Rows give clone size only sometimes, using once, few, many, or a class for an expanded clone.

D gene: NA
J gene: TRBJ2-7
clone size: once
V gene: TRBV2
CDR3 DNA: TGTGCCAGCTCCTATACCTTGGGGGGTTACGACGAGCAGTACTTC
CDR3 protein: CASSYTLGGYDEQYF

D gene: NA
J gene: TRBJ1-5
clone size: NA
V gene: TRBV28
CDR3 DNA: TGTGCCAGCAGTTTAGGGATACAAGGTCCCACGCAGCCCCAGCATTTT
CDR3 protein: CASSLGIQGPTQPQHF

D gene: NA
J gene: TRBJ2-7
clone size: few
V gene: TRBV20-1
CDR3 DNA: TGCAGTGCTACAGTACGGGACATAAGGGAACAGTACTTC
CDR3 protein: CSATVRDIREQYF

D gene: NA
J gene: TRBJ2-7
clone size: many
V gene: TRBV28
CDR3 DNA: TGTGCCAGCAGGGGTGGCTCATATTCCCACGAGCAGTACTTC
CDR3 protein: CASRGGSYSHEQYF

D gene: TRBD2
J gene: TRBJ2-1
clone size: once
V gene: TRBV20-1
CDR3 DNA: TGCAGTGTGGAGAAGGGACTAGCGGGTAACAATGAGCAGTTCTTC
CDR3 protein: CSVEKGLAGNNEQFF

D gene: TRBD2
J gene: TRBJ2-1
clone size: NA
V gene: TRBV5-1
CDR3 DNA: TGCGCCAGCAGCTTGGGTTGGCGGGGGGGCAACAATGAGCAGTTCTTC
CDR3 protein: CASSLGWRGGNNEQFF

D gene: NA
J gene: TRBJ1-1
clone size: few
V gene: TRBV5-4
CDR3 DNA: TGTGCCAGCAGCTTCCTGGTTCTCGGCATGAACACTGAAGCTTTCTTT
CDR3 protein: CASSFLVLGMNTEAFF

D gene: TRBD1
J gene: TRBJ1-2
clone size: few
V gene: TRBV3-1
CDR3 DNA: TGTGCCAGCAGCCAGGGACAGGGGATTCGGGGCTACACCTTC
CDR3 protein: CASSQGQGIRGYTF

D gene: NA
J gene: TRBJ1-1
clone size: NA
V gene: TRBV5-6
CDR3 DNA: TGTGCCAGCAGCTTGGGCCGGCATCTAGCTGAAGCTTTCTTT
CDR3 protein: CASSLGRHLAEAFF

D gene: NA
J gene: TRBJ1-3
clone size: NA
V gene: TRBV3-1
CDR3 DNA: TGTGCCAGCACCAGGACCTCTGGAAACACCATATATTTT
CDR3 protein: CASTRTSGNTIYF

D gene: TRBD2
J gene: TRBJ2-1
clone size: many
V gene: TRBV7-8
CDR3 DNA: TGTGCCAGCAGCTCCTATTATCGGACTAGCGGGGGCTATAAACCGCCCTACAATGAGCAGTTCTTC
CDR3 protein: CASSSYYRTSGGYKPPYNEQFF

D gene: NA
J gene: TRBJ2-1
clone size: many
V gene: TRBV11-2
CDR3 DNA: TGTGCCAGCAGCTTAGGATCACTCTGGGGTGAGCAGTTCTTC
CDR3 protein: CASSLGSLWGEQFF

D gene: TRBD1
J gene: TRBJ1-2
clone size: NA
V gene: TRBV28
CDR3 DNA: TGTGCCAGCACCGGGACAGGGGTTTGGGGCTACACCTTC
CDR3 protein: CASTGTGVWGYTF

D gene: TRBD1
J gene: TRBJ1-1
clone size: few
V gene: TRBV5-1
CDR3 DNA: TGCGCCAGCAGCGAGTCGACAGGGCTGAACACTGAAGCTTTCTTT
CDR3 protein: CASSESTGLNTEAFF

D gene: TRBD1
J gene: TRBJ2-7
clone size: many
V gene: TRBV7-6
CDR3 DNA: TGTGCCAGCAGCTCCCTCGACAGGGGACATGCCGAGCAGTACTTC
CDR3 protein: CASSSLDRGHAEQYF

D gene: NA
J gene: TRBJ1-5
clone size: many
V gene: TRBV20-1
CDR3 DNA: TGCAGTGCTAGAGAAGTGACAGGCCTTGGAGCCCAGCATTTT
CDR3 protein: CSAREVTGLGAQHF

D gene: NA
J gene: TRBJ1-5
clone size: few
V gene: TRBV24-1
CDR3 DNA: TGTGCCACCAGTTTTAGTAGTACCAATCAGCCCCAGCATTTT
CDR3 protein: CATSFSSTNQPQHF

D gene: NA
J gene: TRBJ2-2
clone size: few
V gene: TRBV5-1
CDR3 DNA: TGCGCCAGCAGCCAGCGGATGGACACCGGGGAGCTGTTTTTT
CDR3 protein: CASSQRMDTGELFF

D gene: NA
J gene: TRBJ2-3
clone size: few
V gene: TRBV7-9
CDR3 DNA: TGTGCCAGCAGCTTAGTCGTCTCAACAGATACGCAGTATTTT
CDR3 protein: CASSLVVSTDTQYF

D gene: TRBD2
J gene: TRBJ2-1
clone size: many
V gene: TRBV2
CDR3 DNA: TGTGCCAGCAGTGACGGACTAGCGGGAGGCTCGGGTGAGCAGTTCTTC
CDR3 protein: CASSDGLAGGSGEQFF

D gene: NA
J gene: TRBJ2-7
clone size: many
V gene: TRBV20-1
CDR3 DNA: TGCAGTGCTAGAGTCAGGGCAACCTACGAGCAGTACTTC
CDR3 protein: CSARVRATYEQYF

D gene: TRBD1
J gene: TRBJ1-5
clone size: many
V gene: TRBV27
CDR3 DNA: TGTGCCAGCAGTTTATCCCCTCGACAGGGGATGACCTGGGATCAGCCCCAGCATTTT
CDR3 protein: CASSLSPRQGMTWDQPQHF

D gene: TRBD2
J gene: TRBJ2-5
clone size: many
V gene: TRBV7-3
CDR3 DNA: TGTGCCAGCAGTTCGGGACTAGCGGGGGGGGTGGAGACCCAGTACTTC
CDR3 protein: CASSSGLAGGVETQYF

D gene: TRBD1
J gene: TRBJ1-4
clone size: many
V gene: TRBV5-5
CDR3 DNA: TGTGCCAGCAGCTTGGGGGAGACAGGGTTCAATGAAAAACTGTTTTTT
CDR3 protein: CASSLGETGFNEKLFF

D gene: TRBD1
J gene: TRBJ1-1
clone size: NA
V gene: TRBV10-3
CDR3 DNA: TGTGCCATCAGTACGGGACAGACGGCTGAAGCTTTCTTT
CDR3 protein: CAISTGQTAEAFF

D gene: NA
J gene: TRBJ1-1
clone size: many
V gene: TRBV6-1
CDR3 DNA: TGTGCCAGCAGAAAGCCACACACTGAAGCTTTCTTT
CDR3 protein: CASRKPHTEAFF

D gene: NA
J gene: TRBJ1-1
clone size: many
V gene: TRBV18
CDR3 DNA: TGTGCCAGCTCGTCGGACAGAGTTAACACTGAAGCTTTCTTT
CDR3 protein: CASSSDRVNTEAFF

D gene: NA
J gene: TRBJ2-7
clone size: NA
V gene: TRBV12-3/TRBV12-4
CDR3 DNA: TGTGCCAGCAGCTCGGACGGAGGGGTTGGAGAGCAGTACTTC
CDR3 protein: CASSSDGGVGEQYF

D gene: TRBD2
J gene: TRBJ2-1
clone size: few
V gene: TRBV4-1
CDR3 DNA: TGCGCCAGCAGCCAAGTGGGAGCGGGGGCGAGCTCCTACAATGAGCAGTTCTTC
CDR3 protein: CASSQVGAGASSYNEQFF

D gene: TRBD1
J gene: TRBJ1-1
clone size: many
V gene: TRBV5-1
CDR3 DNA: TGCGCCAGCAGCAAGGACAGGGGGGGCACTGAAGCTTTCTTT
CDR3 protein: CASSKDRGGTEAFF

D gene: TRBD2
J gene: TRBJ2-7
clone size: many
V gene: TRBV7-9
CDR3 DNA: TGTGCCAGCAGCTTAGGTGCCGGGACTAGGTTAAACGAGCAGTACTTC
CDR3 protein: CASSLGAGTRLNEQYF

D gene: NA
J gene: TRBJ2-2
clone size: NA
V gene: TRBV12-3/TRBV12-4
CDR3 DNA: TGTGCCAGCAGTTTAGTTCGTGGGGCGGGCACCGGGGAGCTGTTTTTT
CDR3 protein: CASSLVRGAGTGELFF

D gene: NA
J gene: TRBJ2-1
clone size: NA
V gene: TRBV2
CDR3 DNA: TGTGCCAGCAGCTTAGACGGGGGATTCCACAATGAGCAGTTCTTC
CDR3 protein: CASSLDGGFHNEQFF

D gene: TRBD1
J gene: TRBJ1-1
clone size: NA
V gene: TRBV12-5
CDR3 DNA: TGTGCTAGTGGTTTGGTACAATACAGGGGGCATACTTGGAACACTGAAGCTTTCTTT
CDR3 protein: CASGLVQYRGHTWNTEAFF

D gene: NA
J gene: TRBJ1-1
clone size: few
V gene: TRBV5-1
CDR3 DNA: TGCGCCAGCAGCTTGACCCGGACTAACACTGAAGCTTTCTTT
CDR3 protein: CASSLTRTNTEAFF

D gene: NA
J gene: TRBJ1-1
clone size: NA
V gene: TRBV28
CDR3 DNA: TGTGCCACCTTCCAGGGGTCTCGTAGTACTGAAGCTTTCTTT
CDR3 protein: CATFQGSRSTEAFF

D gene: TRBD1
J gene: TRBJ2-7
clone size: few
V gene: TRBV20-1
CDR3 DNA: TGCAGTGCTGCATCCACCGGGACAGGGAACGAGCAGTACTTC
CDR3 protein: CSAASTGTGNEQYF

D gene: TRBD2
J gene: TRBJ2-3
clone size: once
V gene: TRBV5-1
CDR3 DNA: TGCGCCAGCAGCTTGACTCTAGCGGGGGGGCTGGCAGATACGCAGTATTTT
CDR3 protein: CASSLTLAGGLADTQYF

D gene: NA
J gene: TRBJ2-1
clone size: many
V gene: TRBV18
CDR3 DNA: TGTGCCAGCTCACCCATCGGATACAATGAGCAGTTCTTC
CDR3 protein: CASSPIGYNEQFF

D gene: TRBD2
J gene: TRBJ2-5
clone size: NA
V gene: TRBV4-2
CDR3 DNA: TGTGCCAGCAGCCACGGACTAGCAGAAGAGACCCAGTACTTC
CDR3 protein: CASSHGLAEETQYF

D gene: TRBD2
J gene: TRBJ2-1
clone size: few
V gene: TRBV5-1
CDR3 DNA: TGCGCCAGCAGCCAGAGCGGGAACCCCTACAATGAGCAGTTCTTC
CDR3 protein: CASSQSGNPYNEQFF

D gene: NA
J gene: TRBJ2-3
clone size: many
V gene: TRBV7-8
CDR3 DNA: TGTGCCAGCAGCCCCGACCGTGGGACCAACACAGATACGCAGTATTTT
CDR3 protein: CASSPDRGTNTDTQYF

D gene: NA
J gene: TRBJ2-7
clone size: many
V gene: TRBV28
CDR3 DNA: TGTGCCAGCAGTCAACCCGCCGGCGAGCAGTACTTC
CDR3 protein: CASSQPAGEQYF

D gene: TRBD1
J gene: TRBJ1-6
clone size: NA
V gene: TRBV12-3/TRBV12-4
CDR3 DNA: TGTGCCAGCAGTTTCCTGACAGGGAACTCACCCCTCCACTTT
CDR3 protein: CASSFLTGNSPLHF

D gene: NA
J gene: TRBJ1-5
clone size: few
V gene: TRBV6-1
CDR3 DNA: TGTGCCAGCAGCGCCGAGAGGGCTCAGCCCCAGCATTTT
CDR3 protein: CASSAERAQPQHF

D gene: NA
J gene: TRBJ1-4
clone size: NA
V gene: TRBV4-1
CDR3 DNA: TGCGCCAGCAGCCGCCCTCTTGCAACTAATGAAAAACTGTTTTTT
CDR3 protein: CASSRPLATNEKLFF

D gene: TRBD1
J gene: TRBJ1-2
clone size: few
V gene: TRBV5-8
CDR3 DNA: TGTGCCAGCAGCCCAACAGGGGCGAAAGGCTACACCTTC
CDR3 protein: CASSPTGAKGYTF

D gene: TRBD2
J gene: TRBJ2-3
clone size: NA
V gene: TRBV7-6
CDR3 DNA: TGTGCCAGCAGCTCCGGACTAGCGGGGTCTAGCACAGATACGCAGTATTTT
CDR3 protein: CASSSGLAGSSTDTQYF

D gene: NA
J gene: TRBJ2-3
clone size: many
V gene: TRBV5-8
CDR3 DNA: TGTGCCAGCAGCTTAACCCTGATGGGGCCCACAGATACGCAGTATTTT
CDR3 protein: CASSLTLMGPTDTQYF

D gene: TRBD2
J gene: TRBJ2-5
clone size: many
V gene: TRBV30
CDR3 DNA: TGTGCCTGGAGGCAGGGGACTAGCGAGCAAGAGACCCAGTACTTC
CDR3 protein: CAWRQGTSEQETQYF

D gene: TRBD1
J gene: TRBJ2-6
clone size: NA
V gene: TRBV11-2
CDR3 DNA: TGTGCCAGCAGCAGACACCGGGACAGGAACGTCGTCCTGACTTTC
CDR3 protein: CASSRHRDRNVVLTF